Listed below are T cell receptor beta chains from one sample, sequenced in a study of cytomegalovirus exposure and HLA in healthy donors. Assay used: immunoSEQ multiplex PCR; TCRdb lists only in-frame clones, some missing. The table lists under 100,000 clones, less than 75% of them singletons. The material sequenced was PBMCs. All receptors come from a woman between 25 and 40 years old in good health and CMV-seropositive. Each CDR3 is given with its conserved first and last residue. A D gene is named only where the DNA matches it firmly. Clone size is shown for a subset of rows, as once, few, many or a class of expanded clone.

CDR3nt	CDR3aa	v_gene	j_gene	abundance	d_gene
TGTGCCAGCTCACCAGCGTATTCAACTAATGAAAAACTGTTTTTT	CASSPAYSTNEKLFF	TRBV18	TRBJ1-4	few	NA
TGTGCCAGCCGGGATGGGGGGAGCTATGGCTACACCTTC	CASRDGGSYGYTF	TRBV6-1	TRBJ1-2	few	NA
TGTGCCAGCAGCAGCAGGGTAGCGGGGGTTAGCACAGATACGCAGTATTTT	CASSSRVAGVSTDTQYF	TRBV7-3	TRBJ2-3	NA	TRBD2
TGTGCCAGCGTTAACCAGGGGGGTAACTATGGCTACACCTTC	CASVNQGGNYGYTF	TRBV6-6	TRBJ1-2	few	TRBD1
TGTGCCATCCAGGGACTAGGGGAGCGGGAGACCCAGTACTTC	CAIQGLGERETQYF	TRBV6-4	TRBJ2-5	once	TRBD2
TGCGCCAGCAGCTCCGTCTCGGGACAGGGGGCTCGTGGCACCGGGGAGCTGTTTTTT	CASSSVSGQGARGTGELFF	TRBV5-1	TRBJ2-2	NA	TRBD1
TGTGCCTGGAGTCCAGGGTTCTCTGGAAACACCATATATTTT	CAWSPGFSGNTIYF	TRBV30	TRBJ1-3	NA	NA
TGTGCCAGCAGTGAGTCTGCAGGGGGAAATCAGCCCCAGCATTTT	CASSESAGGNQPQHF	TRBV6-4	TRBJ1-5	NA	TRBD1
TGTGCCAGCAATCTGAATGGGGCTAGCGGGCCGGATTTT	CASNLNGASGPDF	TRBV2	TRBJ2-3	NA	TRBD2
TGCGCCAGCAGCCAAGATCTCACAGGATCTTATCAGCCCCAGCATTTT	CASSQDLTGSYQPQHF	TRBV4-1	TRBJ1-5	NA	NA
TGCGCCAGCACGGAGGGAACCGGGGAGCTGTTTTTT	CASTEGTGELFF	TRBV10-1	TRBJ2-2	NA	NA
TGTGCCAGCAGTGATCTGAGCGGGGGGACGGTCTGGGAGCAGTACTTC	CASSDLSGGTVWEQYF	TRBV2	TRBJ2-7	few	TRBD2
TGTGCCAGCAGTTTTGGGCAGCCTCCCTACGAGCAGTACTTC	CASSFGQPPYEQYF	TRBV27	TRBJ2-7	NA	NA
TGTGCCAGTAGCCCGGACACCCCGTATGGTGGCTACACCTTC	CASSPDTPYGGYTF	TRBV19	TRBJ1-2	NA	NA
TGCGCCAGCAGCCAGATGGCAGGGGCTTCCAGCTCCTACAATGAGCAGTTCTTC	CASSQMAGASSSYNEQFF	TRBV4-1	TRBJ2-1	few	NA
TGTGCCAGCAGTGTACGACTAGCGGGGGCCATCTACGAGCAGTACTTC	CASSVRLAGAIYEQYF	TRBV6-1	TRBJ2-7	NA	TRBD2
TGTGCCAGCAGCTGGGCCGCTGGAAACACCATATATTTT	CASSWAAGNTIYF	TRBV5-6	TRBJ1-3	few	NA
TGTGCCAGCAGCCCAGGGAGGGCGAACACTGAAGCTTTCTTT	CASSPGRANTEAFF	TRBV7-2	TRBJ1-1	NA	NA
TGTGCCAGCGGATCGACAGGGTTCAATCAGCCCCAGCATTTT	CASGSTGFNQPQHF	TRBV4-2	TRBJ1-5	NA	TRBD1
TGTTCCAGCAGCTTATCGCAGTTCGAGCAGTACTTC	CSSSLSQFEQYF	TRBV7-9	TRBJ2-7	few	NA
TGTGCCAGCTCACCACCGGTCGGGACCGGGGGGGAAAAACTGTTTTTT	CASSPPVGTGGEKLFF	TRBV18	TRBJ1-4	NA	NA
TGTGCCAGCAGCCCGGACAGAACCTACGAGCAGTACTTC	CASSPDRTYEQYF	TRBV5-5	TRBJ2-7	once	NA
TGCGCCAGCAGCTTGGGTTCGGTAAAGAGCTCCTATAATTCACCCCCCCACTTT	CASSLGSVKSSYNSPPHF	TRBV5-1	TRBJ1-6	NA	NA
TGTGCCAGCAGTCTCCGAGAGGCAGCGGGAAACACCATATATTTT	CASSLREAAGNTIYF	TRBV6-5	TRBJ1-3	NA	NA
TGTGCCAGCACCTTAACAGGAGACTATGGCTACACCTTC	CASTLTGDYGYTF	TRBV7-9	TRBJ1-2	NA	NA
TGTGCCAGCAGCTGGGCGTCTGGAACTAATGAAAAACTGTTTTTT	CASSWASGTNEKLFF	TRBV7-2	TRBJ1-4	NA	NA
TGTGCCAGCAGTGACTACTCAGATACGCAGTATTTT	CASSDYSDTQYF	TRBV6-1	TRBJ2-3	NA	NA
TGTGCCAGTAGGACAGGGGAAAACACTGAAGCTTTCTTT	CASRTGENTEAFF	TRBV28	TRBJ1-1	NA	TRBD1
TGTGCCAGCAGCTCTACAAACAGGAGGGGCACCGGGGAGCTGTTTTTT	CASSSTNRRGTGELFF	TRBV7-8	TRBJ2-2	NA	NA
TGTGCCAGCAGCCAAGACAGGCGTGGAAACACCATATATTTT	CASSQDRRGNTIYF	TRBV7-9	TRBJ1-3	NA	NA
TGTGCCAGCAGCTTAGAAAGGGGGCCACATGGCTACACCTTC	CASSLERGPHGYTF	TRBV7-8	TRBJ1-2	few	TRBD1
TGTGCCAGCAGCCCAGGACACAACTTCTATGGCTACACCTTC	CASSPGHNFYGYTF	TRBV7-2	TRBJ1-2	few	NA
TGTGCCAGCAGTGTAATTTCCTCTGGAAACACCATATATTTT	CASSVISSGNTIYF	TRBV6-1	TRBJ1-3	NA	NA
TGTGCCAGCAGTTTCGGGGACAGACCCTACGAGCAGTACTTC	CASSFGDRPYEQYF	TRBV28	TRBJ2-7	few	TRBD1
TGTGCCAGCTCACCGCCCGGGACAGGGGGACGGGGCTACCCCTTC	CASSPPGTGGRGYPF	TRBV18	TRBJ1-2	NA	TRBD1
TGTGCCAGCAGCCCCCAACAATACACCGGGGAGCTGTTTTTT	CASSPQQYTGELFF	TRBV7-2	TRBJ2-2	NA	NA
TGTGCCTGGAACTCAGGGGTTGAGAACACTGAAGCTTTCTTT	CAWNSGVENTEAFF	TRBV30	TRBJ1-1	NA	NA
TGTGCCAGTAGTATCATGACAGGGGGTCGGGGTTCACCCCTCCACTTT	CASSIMTGGRGSPLHF	TRBV19	TRBJ1-6	NA	TRBD1
TGTGCCATCAGAAGAACAGGGACGGGATATGGCTACACCTTC	CAIRRTGTGYGYTF	TRBV10-3	TRBJ1-2	NA	NA
TGTGCCAGCAGTTTATCGGAGGTTAGCCCCTACGAGCAGTACTTC	CASSLSEVSPYEQYF	TRBV27	TRBJ2-7	NA	NA
TGTGCCAGCAGTCGCGACAGGAACTCCTACGAGCAGTACTTC	CASSRDRNSYEQYF	TRBV27	TRBJ2-7	NA	NA
TGTGCCAGCAAAGATATTCCGGGACAGGGGGCAGGCACTGAAGCTTTCTTT	CASKDIPGQGAGTEAFF	TRBV28	TRBJ1-1	NA	TRBD1
TGTGCCAGCAGCCAAGAAGTAGGGGGGGGAGGAAACACCTTC	CASSQEVGGGGNTF	TRBV4-2	TRBJ1-2	NA	NA
TGTGCCAGCGTGGAGGGAAGTGAAGCTTTCTTT	CASVEGSEAFF	TRBV13	TRBJ1-1	NA	NA
TGTGCCACCAGCAGACCTAGCGGGGGGGCTTTCTTAAATGAGCAGTTCTTC	CATSRPSGGAFLNEQFF	TRBV15	TRBJ2-1	NA	TRBD2
TGTGCCAGCAGTTTTGCTAGGGGGCAAGTAGCTTTCTTT	CASSFARGQVAFF	TRBV27	TRBJ1-1	NA	TRBD1
TGTGCCAGCAGCCCGATACCGACAGGGGTTCCCGGGGAGCTGTTTTTT	CASSPIPTGVPGELFF	TRBV7-6	TRBJ2-2	few	TRBD1